These 27 T cell receptor beta chains were all obtained from the same sample, sequenced in a study of PD-1 blockade in classical Hodgkin lymphoma. Clones were read by immunoSEQ multiplex PCR, and TCRdb kept only the in-frame ones, dropping some. The data hold about 14,000 clones, with 70% to 90% observed a single time. In every patient, relapse followed autologous stem cell transplantation, while exposure to brentuximab vedotin differed. The specimen comprised peripheral blood mononuclear cells (PBMCs), sampled at baseline. These receptors all come from a human donor with classical Hodgkin lymphoma.

The chain combines TRBV7-3 with TRBJ2-1; D could derive from TRBD1 or TRBD2 (5 bases each). V lost 1 base, J lost 6 bases, and 16 bases lay in between. Germline CDR1 SGHTA, CDR2 FQGTGA. CDR3 length equals 16 residues. CDR3 in DNA: TGTGCCAGCAGCTTAAGATGGGGGAGTTCACTCAATGAGCAGTTCTTC. Residues: CASSLRWGSSLNEQFF. Full variable domain (rest looked up from reference TRBV7-3 and TRBJ2-1): GAGVSQTPSNKVTEKGKYVELRCDPISGHTALYWYRQSLGQGPEFLIYFQGTGAADDSGLPNDRFFAVRPEGSVSTLKIQRTERGDSAVYLCASSLRWGSSLNEQFFGPGTRLTVL.

As concerns this clone: At the DNA level, this CDR3 is encoded by other sequences in the same sample as well. The chain's CDR3 is CASSLFGGTDTQYF. CDR3 DNA sequence: TGTGCCAGCAGCTTGTTCGGGGGTACAGATACGCAGTATTTT. This rearrangement joins TRBV7-2 to TRBJ2-3, with a tentative D call TRBD2 (6 bases). Germline V gives CDR1 SGHTA, CDR2 FQGNSA. This CDR3 has 14 amino acids. V was trimmed by 3 bases and J by 3 bases, leaving 10 bases between them.

This clone has a handful of counts. J is TRBJ1-1 and V is TRBV5-1; perhaps TRBD1 as D (5 bases). This CDR3 spans 13 amino acids. Germline values: CDR1 SGHRS, CDR2 YFSETQ. Trimming cost V 2 bases and J 1 base, with 6 bases left between them. For the CDR3, the DNA is TGCGCCAGCAGCTTCCAGGGGAACACTGAAGCTTTCTTT. It is translated as CASSFQGNTEAFF.

The V call is TRBV15, the J call TRBJ1-5; the D gene is possibly TRBD1 (6 bases). Germline loops: CDR1 LNHNV, CDR2 YYDKDF (reference sequence). The CDR3 spans 17 residues. V was shortened by 3 bases and J by 0 bases, with 15 bases between the two germline ends. The CDR3 reads CATSRERGADSNQPQHF. As DNA, the CDR3 is TGTGCCACCAGCAGGGAAAGGGGGGCCGATAGCAATCAGCCCCAGCATTTT.

The chain joins TRBV10-3 to TRBJ1-2; D is uncertain. Germline CDR1 is ENHRY and CDR2 is SYGVKD. Trimming took off 8 bases at V and 1 base at J, with 8 bases between the two ends. The CDR3 has 12 amino acids. The DNA of the CDR3 is TGTGCCATCTGGGAAGATAACTATGGCTACACCTTC. It yields the protein CAIWEDNYGYTF.

V usage is TRBV7-2 and J usage is TRBJ2-1; D might be TRBD2 (7 bases). Germline V gene data show CDR1 as SGHTA and CDR2 as FQGNSA. Trimming took off 5 bases at V and 6 bases at J, with 26 bases between the two ends. CDR3 size: 18 residues. The CDR3, as DNA: TGTGCCAGCAGCCTCCGCCCCGGGGGGCCCCTAATCGGCAATGAGCAGTTCTTC. This gives the protein CASSLRPGGPLIGNEQFF.

This sequence joins TRBV27 and TRBJ1-4; D call uncertain. Germline values: CDR1 MNHEY, CDR2 SMNVEV (reference sequence). Trimming pared 5 bases from V and 3 bases from J, leaving 13 bases between. This CDR3 is built from 15 residues. The CDR3 DNA follows: TGTGCCAGCAGTCCCTACTTGTTTGCTAATGAAAAACTGTTTTTT. Its protein is CASSPYLFANEKLFF.

The rearrangement joins TRBV4-1 to TRBJ1-5; D unclear. The CDR3 loop spans 14 amino acids. V was cut by 8 bases and J by 0 bases, with 11 bases left in between. In germline, CDR1 is MGHRA, CDR2 YSYEKL. In nucleotides, the CDR3 is TGCGCCAGCGGGCCGCGAAATAGCAATCAGCCCCAGCATTTT. This encodes CASGPRNSNQPQHF.

This sequence joins TRBV5-1 and TRBJ1-5; TRBD1 matches at 7 bases. The germline V gene encodes CDR1 SGHRS and CDR2 YFSETQ. V lost 0 bases and J lost 6; bases outside the gene matches: 6. This CDR3 has 15 amino acids. CDR3 loop: CASSLAAGGTQPQHF. The CDR3 DNA reads as TGCGCCAGCAGCTTGGCGGCAGGGGGAACTCAGCCCCAGCATTTT.

This clone was seen a single time. The V call is TRBV21-1, the J call TRBJ1-5; whether TRBD1, the table's D call, matches the DNA was not checked. TRBV21-1 is assigned pseudogene status. The length of the CDR3 is 15 residues. The CDR3 DNA reads TGTGCCAGCACTACCCCGGGACAGGGTGATCAGCCCCAGCATTTT. Encoded protein: CASTTPGQGDQPQHF.

Only a few counts were recorded for this clone. This rearrangement joins TRBV2 to TRBJ2-1; 13 nucleotides match TRBD2. CDR1 and CDR2 (germline): SNHLY, FYNNEI. The CDR3 runs 16 residues. The V segment lost 3 bases and the J segment 9 bases; nucleotides outside the gene matches: 8. CDR3: CASSDYRTSGSGEQFF. As DNA, the CDR3 is TGTGCCAGCAGTGATTATAGGACTAGCGGGAGCGGTGAGCAGTTCTTC.

The chain has TRBV5-1 and TRBJ2-7, with 7 bases aligning to TRBD2. The J segment lost 4 bases and the V segment lost 0 bases, leaving 13 bases of the junction unmatched. The germline gives CDR1 SGHRS, CDR2 YFSETQ. There are 17 residues in the CDR3. In DNA, the CDR3 is TGCGCCAGCAGCTTGGGTGGGAGGCAGGCGGGGGTTTACGAGCAGTACTTC. Translating it yields CASSLGGRQAGVYEQYF.

In its sample, this clone was seen once. V gene TRBV30 combines with J gene TRBJ2-1; D might be TRBD2 (6 bases). The V end was cut by 3 bases, the J end by 4 bases, with 13 bases between. The CDR3 covers 14 residues. Looked up from germline, CDR1 is GTSNPN and CDR2 is SVGIG (reference sequence). This CDR3 reads CAWSLNSGYNEQFF. The CDR3 region has the DNA TGTGCCTGGAGCCTAAATAGCGGTTACAATGAGCAGTTCTTC. The full variable domain, its missing parts supplied by reference TRBV30 and TRBJ2-1, is SQTIHQWPATLVQPVGSPLSLECTVEGTSNPNLYWYRQAAGRGLQLLFYSVGIGQISSEVPQNLSASRPQDRQFILSSKKLLLSDSGFYLCAWSLNSGYNEQFFGPGTRLTVL.

This chain links TRBV2 with TRBJ2-1; no clear D. The CDR3 length is 12 residues. Trimming left V 3 bases short and J 11 bases short, with 11 bases between. The germline V gene encodes CDR1 SNHLY and CDR2 FYNNEI. The CDR3 bases are TGTGCCAGCAGTGAGATTCGAGCGAAGCAGTTCTTC. Encoded protein: CASSEIRAKQFF.

J is TRBJ2-6 and V is TRBV6-4; D call uncertain. CDR1 MRHNA and CDR2 SNTAGT come from the germline V gene. V was shortened by 6 bases and J by 0 bases, with 6 bases between the two germline ends. The CDR3 spans 14 residues. CDR3 DNA: TGTGCCAGCAGCCATGGCTCTGGGGCCAACGTCCTGACTTTC. Translation gives CASSHGSGANVLTF.

The chain couples TRBV18 to TRBJ2-7, with 9 bases lining up with TRBD2. The CDR3 spans 14 residues. Germline CDR1 and CDR2: KGHSH and LQKENI. V gave up 4 bases and J gave up 2 bases; unmatched junction bases: 3. The CDR3 is CASSRLAGAYEQYF. In DNA, the CDR3 is TGTGCCAGCTCACGGTTAGCGGGAGCCTACGAGCAGTACTTC.

The rearrangement joins TRBV2 to TRBJ1-1, with D perhaps TRBD1 (6 bases). CDR3 length: 13 residues. Between the trimmed V and J ends, which lost 8 bases and 2 bases, there was a span of 12 bases. Per the germline V gene, CDR1 is SNHLY and CDR2 is FYNNEI. Here the CDR3 DNA reads TGTGCCAGCGTCGACAGGACTAACACTGAAGCTTTCTTT. It encodes CASVDRTNTEAFF. The whole variable domain, filled in from reference TRBV2 and TRBJ1-1, reads EPEVTQTPSHQVTQMGQEVILRCVPISNHLYFYWYRQILGQKVEFLVSFYNNEISEKSEIFDDQFSVERPDGSNFTLKIRSTKLEDSAMYFCASVDRTNTEAFFGQGTRLTVV.

The rearrangement links TRBV20-1 to TRBJ1-1; D is ambiguous. V was clipped by 4 bases and J by 6 bases, with 0 bases between them. From germline, CDR1 is DFQATT and CDR2 SNEGSKA (reference sequence). The CDR3 sequence is 8 residues long. CDR3 sequence (DNA): TGCAGTGCTACTGAAGCTTTCTTT. Translation: CSATEAFF.

V gene TRBV30 combines with J gene TRBJ2-7; D is unresolved. This CDR3 region has 16 residues. V was pared by 3 bases and J by 2 bases, with 20 bases between. Germline V gives CDR1 GTSNPN, CDR2 SVGIG (reference sequence). CDR3: CAWRGSRPAHAYEQYF. The CDR3, as DNA: TGTGCCTGGAGAGGTTCTAGGCCCGCGCATGCCTACGAGCAGTACTTC.

This clone was detected once. V is TRBV5-1 and J is TRBJ2-1, with D possibly called TRBD1 or TRBD2 (5 bases each). Germline V gene sequence: CDR1 SGHRS, CDR2 YFSETQ. CDR3 length: 15 amino acids. Between the trimmed V and J ends, which lost 4 bases and 4 bases, there was a span of 15 bases. The CDR3 DNA follows: TGCGCCAGCAGCACGGGACCGTCGCGGTACAATGAGCAGTTCTTC. Translated, it gives CASSTGPSRYNEQFF.

The chain is built from TRBV10-3 and TRBJ1-2; the D gene is possibly TRBD1 (5 bases). The germline CDR1 and CDR2 sequences are ENHRY and SYGVKD. Trimming took 4 bases from V and 3 from J, leaving 18 bases between them. The CDR3 totals 16 residues. The CDR3 spells CAISGGRAEGDYGYTF. CDR3 bases: TGTGCCATCAGTGGGGGCAGGGCCGAGGGCGACTATGGCTACACCTTC.

The rearrangement uses TRBV4-2 and TRBJ1-4; D is unresolved. There are 14 residues in the CDR3. V lost 5 bases and J 8 bases, leaving 15 bases between the germline ends. Germline V lookup: CDR1 LGHNA, CDR2 YNFKEQ. CDR3 coding DNA: TGTGCCAGCAGCTCCGAGTGGAGGCCGGAAAAACTGTTTTTT. Its translation is CASSSEWRPEKLFF.

This clone has a handful of counts. This chain connects TRBV4-1 to TRBJ2-1; no clear D. Germline CDR1 MGHRA, CDR2 YSYEKL. V lost 4 bases, J lost 3 bases, and 10 bases lay in between. This CDR3 is 14 amino acids long. The CDR3 DNA reads as TGCGCCAGCAGCCTTGACCCCTACTACAATGAGCAGTTCTTC. This encodes CASSLDPYYNEQFF.

The chain couples TRBV10-3 to TRBJ1-2, with 9 bases aligning to TRBD1. The germline V gene encodes CDR1 ENHRY and CDR2 SYGVKD. The CDR3 is made up of 13 amino acids. V trimming: 8 bases; J trimming: 2 bases; junction bases outside the gene matches: 3. In nucleotides, the CDR3 is TGTGCCATCGGACAGGGGAAGAACTATGGCTACACCTTC. Translating gives CAIGQGKNYGYTF.

J is TRBJ2-2 and V is TRBV19; 8 bases match TRBD2. Germline-derived CDR1 and CDR2 are LNHDA and SQIVND (reference sequence). The CDR3 runs 14 residues. Trimming removed 2 bases from V and 5 bases from J; junction bases left unmatched: 1. In nucleotides, the CDR3 is TGTGCCAGTAGTATAAGCGGGAGTACCGGGGAGCTGTTTTTT. Encoded protein: CASSISGSTGELFF.

This clone showed up just a few times. The chain couples TRBV7-6 to TRBJ1-3, with 7 bases identical to TRBD1. This CDR3 is 14 amino acids long. Looked up from germline, CDR1 is SGHVS and CDR2 is FNYEAQ. Losses at the gene ends were 6 bases for V and 4 bases for J; bases not matched to a gene: 6. The CDR3 loop reads CASRSRQGGNTIYF. The CDR3 region has the DNA TGTGCCAGCAGATCTCGACAGGGAGGAAACACCATATATTTT.

The CDR3 sequence: CASSFGQGGVNGYTF. CDR3 nucleotides: TGTGCCAGCAGCTTCGGACAGGGAGGGGTAAATGGCTACACCTTC. The chain joins TRBV13 to TRBJ1-2, with 8 bases lining up with TRBD1. Germline V CDR1 and CDR2: PRHDT, FYEKMQ (reference sequence). The trim removed 3 bases at V and 6 bases at J, leaving 9 bases unmatched. CDR3 length equals 15 residues.